Each of the 5 T cell receptor beta chains below was sequenced from the same sample in a study of cytomegalovirus exposure and HLA in healthy donors. PCR employed 60 Vbeta and 13 Jbeta primers. Measured with immunoSEQ multiplex PCR; TCRdb has only the in-frame clones, and not every one. The table shows approximately 180,000 clones, with around 80% occurring only once. Sequenced sample: PBMCs. These receptor sequences come from a middle-aged woman in good health and CMV-seronegative.

V is TRBV6-9 and J is TRBJ2-7; D unclear. CDR1 and CDR2 from the germline V gene are MNHGY and SVAAGI. The CDR3 has 15 amino acids. V was pared by 2 bases and J by 6 bases, with 17 bases between. As DNA, the CDR3 is TGTGCCAGCAGTTATCGCTTGACTCTATATTGCGAGCAGTACTTC. Amino acids: CASSYRLTLYCEQYF.

The chain carries TRBV6-1 and TRBJ2-3; D not certain. This CDR3 has 13 amino acids. The V end was cut by 5 bases, the J end by 0 bases, with 6 bases between. Germline-derived CDR1 and CDR2 are MNHNS and SASEGT. The CDR3 sequence: CASSRVSTDTQYF. Here the CDR3 DNA reads TGTGCCAGCAGTAGAGTGAGCACAGATACGCAGTATTTT.

This chain joins TRBV25-1 and TRBJ1-2; D might be TRBD1 (6 bases). Looked up from germline, CDR1 is MGHDK and CDR2 is SYGVNS. The CDR3 is 11 amino acids. V gave up 10 bases and J gave up 2 bases, with 8 bases separating them. Here the CDR3 reads CATGQNYGYTF. For the CDR3, the DNA is TGTGCCACCGGACAGAACTATGGCTACACCTTC.

The chain employs TRBV9 and TRBJ2-2, with 10 nucleotides matching TRBD2. From germline, CDR1 is SGDLS and CDR2 YYNGEE. The CDR3 sequence is 16 residues long. V lost 2 bases, J lost 8 bases, and 9 bases stayed unmatched. Written as DNA, the CDR3 is TGTGCCAGCAGCGTGGGGGGACTAGCGCTTCCGGGGGAGCTGTTTTTT. It translates to CASSVGGLALPGELFF.

The chain uses TRBV15 and TRBJ2-2, with unresolved D. The germline V gene has CDR1 LNHNV and CDR2 YYDKDF (reference sequence). CDR3 length: 13 amino acids. V was pared by 8 bases and J by 1 base, with 8 bases between. This CDR3 is CATGQLNTGELFF. DNA for the CDR3: TGTGCCACCGGGCAGCTGAACACCGGGGAGCTGTTTTTT.